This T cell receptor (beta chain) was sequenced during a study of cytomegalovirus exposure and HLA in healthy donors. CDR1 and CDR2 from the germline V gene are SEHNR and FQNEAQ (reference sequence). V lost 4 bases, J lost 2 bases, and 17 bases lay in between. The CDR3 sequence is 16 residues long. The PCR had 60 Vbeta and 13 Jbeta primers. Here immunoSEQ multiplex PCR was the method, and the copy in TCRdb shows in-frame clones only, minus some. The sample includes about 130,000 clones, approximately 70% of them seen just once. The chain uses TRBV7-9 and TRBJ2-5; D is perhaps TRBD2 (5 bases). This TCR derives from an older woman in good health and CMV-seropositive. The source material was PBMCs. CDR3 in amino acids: CASSSIMLARQETQYF. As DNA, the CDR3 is TGTGCCAGCAGCTCCATCATGTTAGCGAGGCAAGAGACCCAGTACTTC.